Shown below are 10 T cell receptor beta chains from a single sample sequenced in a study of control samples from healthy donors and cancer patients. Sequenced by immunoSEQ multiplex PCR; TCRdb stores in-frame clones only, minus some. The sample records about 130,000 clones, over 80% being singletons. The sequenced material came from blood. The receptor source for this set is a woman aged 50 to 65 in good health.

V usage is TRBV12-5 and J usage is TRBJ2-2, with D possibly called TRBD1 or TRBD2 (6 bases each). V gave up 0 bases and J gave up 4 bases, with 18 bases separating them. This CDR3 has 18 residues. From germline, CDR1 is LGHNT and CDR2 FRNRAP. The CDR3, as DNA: TGTGCTAGTGGTTTGGTAGAGGGGGGTTTAGTGAGCACCGGGGAGCTGTTTTTT. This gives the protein CASGLVEGGLVSTGELFF.

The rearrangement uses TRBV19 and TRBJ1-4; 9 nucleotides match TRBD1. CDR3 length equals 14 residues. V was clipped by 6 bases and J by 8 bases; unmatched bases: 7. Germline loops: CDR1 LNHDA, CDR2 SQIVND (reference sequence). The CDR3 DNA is TGTGCCAGTAGGACAGGGGGTCACTTGGAAAAACTGTTTTTT. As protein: CASRTGGHLEKLFF.

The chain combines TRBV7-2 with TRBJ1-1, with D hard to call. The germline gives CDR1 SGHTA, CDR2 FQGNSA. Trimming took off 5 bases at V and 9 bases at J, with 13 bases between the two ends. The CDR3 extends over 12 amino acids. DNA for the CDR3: TGTGCCAGCAGCCCCCGGGTGGCGCAAGCTTTCTTT. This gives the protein CASSPRVAQAFF.

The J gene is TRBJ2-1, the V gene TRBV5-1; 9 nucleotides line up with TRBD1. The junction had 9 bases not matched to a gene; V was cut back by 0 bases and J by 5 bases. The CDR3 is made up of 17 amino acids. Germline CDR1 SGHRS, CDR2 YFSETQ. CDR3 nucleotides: TGCGCCAGCAGCTTGGCCGTCGGGACAGGGCAAGACAATGAGCAGTTCTTC. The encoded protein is CASSLAVGTGQDNEQFF.

The CDR3 reads CASSQAHRDTYSGANVLTF. The CDR3 nucleotides are TGTGCCAGCAGCCAAGCCCACCGGGACACCTACTCTGGGGCCAACGTCCTGACTTTC. J is TRBJ2-6 and V is TRBV4-2; D possibly corresponds to TRBD1 (6 bases). Trimming stripped 1 base from V and 0 bases from J, with 16 bases between. CDR3 length: 19 residues. Germline CDR1 reads LGHNA; CDR2 reads YNFKEQ.

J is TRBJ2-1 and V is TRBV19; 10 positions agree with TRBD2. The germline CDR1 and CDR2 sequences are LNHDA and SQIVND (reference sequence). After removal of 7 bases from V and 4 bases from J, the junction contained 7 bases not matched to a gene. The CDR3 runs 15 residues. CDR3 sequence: CASTRLSGGYNEQFF. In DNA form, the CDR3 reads TGTGCCAGTACCCGACTTAGCGGGGGGTACAATGAGCAGTTCTTC. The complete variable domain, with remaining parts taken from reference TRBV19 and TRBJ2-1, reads DGGITQSPKYLFRKEGQNVTLSCEQNLNHDAMYWYRQDPGQGLRLIYYSQIVNDFQKGDIAEGYSVSREKKESFPLTVTSAQKNPTAFYLCASTRLSGGYNEQFFGPGTRLTVL.

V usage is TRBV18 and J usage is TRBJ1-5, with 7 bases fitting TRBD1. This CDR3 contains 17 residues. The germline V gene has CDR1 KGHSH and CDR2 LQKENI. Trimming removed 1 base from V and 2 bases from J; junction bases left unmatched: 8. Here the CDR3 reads CASSPRDRVKGNQPQHF. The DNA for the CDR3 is TGTGCCAGCTCACCACGAGACAGGGTGAAGGGCAATCAGCCCCAGCATTTT.

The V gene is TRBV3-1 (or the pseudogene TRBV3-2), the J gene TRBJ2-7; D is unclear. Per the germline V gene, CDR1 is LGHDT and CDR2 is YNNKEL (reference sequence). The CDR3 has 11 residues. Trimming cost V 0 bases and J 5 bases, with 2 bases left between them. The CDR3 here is CASSQDNEQYF. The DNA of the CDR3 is TGTGCCAGCAGCCAAGATAACGAGCAGTACTTC.

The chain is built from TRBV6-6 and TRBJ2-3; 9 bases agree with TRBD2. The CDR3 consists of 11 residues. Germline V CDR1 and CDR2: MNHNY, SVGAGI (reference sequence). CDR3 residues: CASGSPDTQYF. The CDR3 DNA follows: TGTGCTAGCGGGAGCCCAGATACGCAGTATTTT.

The CDR3 DNA reads TGTGCCAGCAGCCTTGAGGAGGAGAGGGGGCCCTCCAGATGGGCCCAGTACTTC. This codes for CASSLEEERGPSRWAQYF. V gene TRBV3-1 (or the pseudogene TRBV3-2) combines with J gene TRBJ2-5, with 7 bases lining up with TRBD1. The CDR3 is made up of 18 amino acids. Trimming removed 4 bases from V and 9 bases from J; junction bases left unmatched: 23. Germline loops: CDR1 LGHDT, CDR2 YNNKEL (reference sequence).